This passage covers 23 T cell receptor beta chains from one sample sequenced in a study of patients and donors after allogeneic stem cell transplantation (dated by TCRdb to 2018 to 2020). Library prep was done by RT-PCR. Sequencing used a NextSeq 550. Using fastp at Q25 and MiXCR, TCRdb reprocessed the public reads and kept productive beta chains. Duplicate CDR3 protein sequences are folded into a single record with the most common DNA and genes. For this sample there are approximately 99,000 distinct CDR3 sequences; approximately 40% appear just once. The top ten hold approximately 30% of the sample. Sequencing used blood, either unsorted or a sorted T cell fraction (not recorded which). The source of these receptors is a human donor who was either an allogeneic HSCT recipient or a stem cell or donor lymphocyte infusion donor (not recorded which). It is not recorded whose cells these are; they may come from a transplant donor.

The chain combines TRBV29-1 with TRBJ1-2; D call uncertain. This CDR3 has 12 residues. Between the trimmed V and J ends, which lost 4 bases and 1 base, there was a span of 7 bases. The germline V gene has CDR1 SQVTM and CDR2 ANQGSEA. CDR3 nucleotides: TGCAGCGTTGCCGGAAATAACTATGGCTACACCTTC. Translated, it gives CSVAGNNYGYTF.

The chain combines TRBV6-6 with TRBJ2-4; 7 bases line up with TRBD1. CDR1 is MNHNY, CDR2 SVGAGI, per germline (reference sequence). Unmatched junction bases numbered 5, after V lost 5 bases and J lost 7 bases. This CDR3 comprises 13 residues. CDR3 loop: CASSNPGQNIQYF. CDR3 coding DNA: TGTGCCAGCAGTAACCCGGGACAGAACATTCAGTACTTC.

The rearrangement joins TRBV20-1 to TRBJ2-4; no definite D call. CDR3 length: 15 residues. V gave up 4 bases and J gave up 0 bases, with 13 bases separating them. The germline gives CDR1 DFQATT, CDR2 SNEGSKA (reference sequence). CDR3 bases: TGCAGTGCTATAAGTACAGCCTTAGCCAAAAACATTCAGTACTTC. It yields the protein CSAISTALAKNIQYF.

This clonotype was seen a few times. The rearrangement joins TRBV10-3 to TRBJ2-7; 10 bases match TRBD1. V lost 9 bases to trimming and J lost 4 bases; unmatched junction nucleotides: 3. Looked up from germline, CDR1 is ENHRY and CDR2 is SYGVKD. There are 12 residues in the CDR3. CDR3 nucleotide sequence: TGTGCCATAGGGACAGGGGCTTACGAGCAGTACTTC. Protein product: CAIGTGAYEQYF.

A few counts support this clonotype. This CDR3 reads CASRETGNTEAFF. CDR3 DNA: TGTGCCAGCAGAGAAACAGGGAACACTGAAGCTTTCTTT. The chain links TRBV12-3 or TRBV12-4 to TRBJ1-1; possibly TRBD1 for D (5 bases). V was clipped by 6 bases and J by 1 base, with 9 bases between them. This CDR3 is 13 amino acids long.

At least ten counts were recorded for this clonotype. The V and J genes are TRBV4-3 and TRBJ1-2; 10 bases match TRBD1. The CDR3 extends over 13 amino acids. Trimming took 3 bases from V and 8 from J; bases not matched to a gene: 3. Germline V lookup: CDR1 LGHNA, CDR2 YSLEER. The CDR3 spells CASSHRDRGGYTF. The CDR3 DNA sequence: TGCGCCAGCAGCCACCGGGACAGGGGAGGCTACACCTTC.

This clonotype was seen a few times. The chain is built from TRBV29-1 and TRBJ1-3, with a weak D call TRBD1 (6 bases). V lost 7 bases to trimming and J lost 0 bases, with 16 bases between them. Germline values: CDR1 SQVTM, CDR2 ANQGSEA. This CDR3 is 15 amino acids long. This CDR3 is CSAQQGGHSGNTIYF. The CDR3 DNA reads TGCAGCGCCCAACAGGGAGGTCACTCTGGAAACACCATATATTTT.

This chain connects TRBV20-1 to TRBJ2-3; the match to TRBD2 covers 7 bases. The CDR3 covers 16 residues. The germline CDR1 and CDR2 sequences are DFQATT and SNEGSKA (reference sequence). V lost 0 bases and J lost 2; bases outside the gene matches: 8. CDR3 in amino acids: CSARDFLRESTDTQYF. CDR3 in DNA: TGCAGTGCTAGAGATTTCCTGCGGGAGTCCACAGATACGCAGTATTTT.

The V call is TRBV18, the J call TRBJ1-5; no firm D call. Germline lookup yields CDR1 KGHSH and CDR2 LQKENI. V was cut by 4 bases and J by 5 bases, with 9 bases left in between. The CDR3 sequence is 13 residues long. The CDR3, as DNA: TGTGCCAGCTCACTTAACGGGGATCAGCCCCAGCATTTT. Protein sequence: CASSLNGDQPQHF. Full variable domain (missing parts from reference TRBV18 and TRBJ1-5): NAGVMQNPRHLVRRRGQEARLRCSPMKGHSHVYWYRQLPEEGLKFMVYLQKENIIDESGMPKERFSAEFPKEGPSILRIQQVVRGDSAAYFCASSLNGDQPQHFGDGTRLSIL.

This chain joins TRBV28 and TRBJ2-1, with D perhaps given as TRBD1 or TRBD2 (5 bases each). Per germline, CDR1 MDHEN and CDR2 SYDVKM. CDR3 length: 14 residues. V was cut by 5 bases and J by 4 bases, with 12 bases left in between. The CDR3 DNA is TGTGCCAGCAGTCCCGGGACCCTATACAATGAGCAGTTCTTC. Amino acids: CASSPGTLYNEQFF. The entire variable domain, with the rest obtained from reference TRBV28 and TRBJ2-1, is as follows: DVKVTQSSRYLVKRTGEKVFLECVQDMDHENMFWYRQDPGLGLRLIYFSYDVKMKEKGDIPEGYSVSREKKERFSLILESASTNQTSMYLCASSPGTLYNEQFFGPGTRLTVL.

The V gene is TRBV7-9, the J gene TRBJ2-7, with 7 positions matching TRBD1. J was trimmed by 4 bases and V by 5 bases; bases with no gene match: 14. CDR1 is SEHNR and CDR2 is FQNEAQ in the germline V gene (reference sequence). The CDR3 runs to 16 residues. CDR3 DNA sequence: TGTGCCAGCAGCCCCGGCCCGACAGGGCTTATGTACGAGCAGTACTTC. Its protein is CASSPGPTGLMYEQYF.

This clonotype was observed a handful of times. This chain uses TRBV2 with TRBJ2-1; 10 nucleotides match TRBD2. Per the germline V gene, CDR1 is SNHLY and CDR2 is FYNNEI. The CDR3 contains 16 residues. V was clipped by 1 base and J by 2 bases; unmatched bases: 2. The CDR3 reads CASSEVGTSAYNEQFF. CDR3 bases: TGTGCCAGCAGTGAAGTGGGGACTAGCGCCTACAATGAGCAGTTCTTC.

The chain links TRBV14 to TRBJ1-4; TRBD1 is a possible D gene (6 bases). Germline CDR1 reads SGHDN; CDR2 reads FVKESK. The germline V and J ends were trimmed by 1 base and 5 bases, with 11 bases remaining between them. The length of the CDR3 is 15 residues. The CDR3 region is CASSQGDRTNEKLFF. CDR3 sequence (DNA): TGTGCCAGCAGCCAAGGAGACAGGACGAATGAAAAACTGTTTTTT. Full variable domain (outside the CDR3, taken from reference TRBV14 and TRBJ1-4): EAGVTQFPSHSVIEKGQTVTLRCDPISGHDNLYWYRRVMGKEIKFLLHFVKESKQDESGMPNNRFLAERTGGTYSTLKVQPAELEDSGVYFCASSQGDRTNEKLFFGSGTQLSVL.

There are a few counts of this clonotype. J is TRBJ2-1 and V is TRBV7-8; 11 nucleotides line up with TRBD2. Germline CDR1 SGHVS, CDR2 FQNEAQ. With 1 base clipped from V and 7 bases from J, the junction kept 3 bases outside the gene matches. This CDR3 contains 15 residues. DNA for the CDR3: TGTGCCAGCAGCTTAGGGGTAGCGGGAGGGAATGAGCAGTTCTTC. It specifies CASSLGVAGGNEQFF. Full variable domain (missing parts from reference TRBV7-8 and TRBJ2-1): GAGVSQSPRYKVAKRGQDVALRCDPISGHVSLFWYQQALGQGPEFLTYFQNEAQLDKSGLPSDRFFAERPEGSVSTLKIQRTQQEDSAVYLCASSLGVAGGNEQFFGPGTRLTVL.

This clonotype was recorded at least ten times. The rearrangement joins TRBV28 to TRBJ1-1, with D unresolved. This CDR3 has 10 residues. Germline CDR1 reads MDHEN; CDR2 reads SYDVKM. The V end was cut by 6 bases, the J end by 11 bases, with 10 bases between. CDR3 region: CASRDRTAFF. CDR3 nucleotide sequence: TGTGCCAGCAGGGACCGAACCGCTTTCTTT.

As to this clonotype: A much larger clone differs from this one at a single base, so this may be a read error. No conserved phenylalanine or tryptophan is present at the end of the CDR3, so a read error is the likely explanation. The genes are TRBV7-9 and TRBJ1-1; a weak D match, TRBD1 (5 bases). The CDR3 contains 15 residues. CDR1 and CDR2 (germline): SEHNR, FQNEAQ (reference sequence). V gave up 5 bases and J gave up 0 bases, with 13 bases separating them. The CDR3 DNA sequence: TGTGCCAGCAGCCCTCTTGGGGGATTGAACACTGAAGCTTTCTTG. This codes for CASSPLGGLNTEAFL.

This clonotype has only one observation. The chain carries TRBV20-1 and TRBJ2-7; 7 bases match TRBD2. The CDR3 has 12 residues. The germline V gene encodes CDR1 DFQATT and CDR2 SNEGSKA (reference sequence). J was trimmed by 6 bases and V by 3 bases; bases with no gene match: 5. The CDR3 is CSARAGAFEQYF. In DNA, the CDR3 is TGCAGTGCTAGGGCGGGAGCGTTCGAGCAGTACTTC.

J is TRBJ2-5 and V is TRBV5-4, with a weak D call TRBD2 (7 bases). Trimming shortened V by 1 base and J by 0 bases, and 10 bases separated the two germline ends. The CDR3 is 15 amino acids. CDR1 and CDR2 (germline): SGHNT, YYREEE (reference sequence). The CDR3 DNA follows: TGTGCCAGCAGCTTGAGCGGGACATACCAAGAGACCCAGTACTTC. As protein: CASSLSGTYQETQYF.

This clonotype turned up a few times. The CDR3 loop reads CATKAGGPQFF. Written as DNA, the CDR3 is TGTGCCACAAAAGCGGGAGGGCCCCAGTTCTTC. The V gene is TRBV10-3, the J gene TRBJ2-1; 10 positions match TRBD2. The CDR3 has 11 amino acids. V lost 10 bases and J lost 13; bases outside the gene matches: 7. Germline CDR1 is ENHRY and CDR2 is SYGVKD.

In its sample, this clonotype was seen a few times. This chain links TRBV20-1 with TRBJ2-1; D unresolved. CDR1 and CDR2 (germline): DFQATT, SNEGSKA (reference sequence). Trimming removed 2 bases from V and 6 bases from J, with 11 bases in between. The CDR3 runs 13 residues. Here the CDR3 DNA reads TGCAGTGCTAGATCGAAGTACGGCAATGAGCAGTTCTTC. Its translation is CSARSKYGNEQFF.

This clonotype showed up just a few times. This chain joins TRBV20-1 and TRBJ2-1; D possibly corresponds to TRBD2 (5 bases). Trimming stripped 1 base from V and 6 bases from J, with 10 bases between. Germline CDR1 is DFQATT and CDR2 is SNEGSKA (reference sequence). CDR3 size: 13 residues. The CDR3 sequence is CSARGGFSNEQFF. CDR3 DNA: TGCAGTGCTAGAGGAGGGTTTAGCAATGAGCAGTTCTTC.

This clonotype has only a few counts. The genes are TRBV7-2 and TRBJ1-5; no clear D gene. The CDR3 sequence is 13 residues long. CDR1 is SGHTA, CDR2 FQGNSA, per germline. V was pared by 1 base and J by 5 bases, with 6 bases between. The CDR3 nucleotides read TGTGCCAGCAGCTTAGAAAACGATCAGCCCCAGCATTTT. Translated: CASSLENDQPQHF.

The J gene is TRBJ2-2, the V gene TRBV6-2 or TRBV6-3, with a weak D call TRBD1 (6 bases). Germline CDR1 reads MNHEY; CDR2 reads SVGEGT. The V and J ends lost 0 bases and 1 base respectively, with 15 bases between them. The CDR3 is made up of 18 amino acids. CDR3: CASSYSIGRGRNTGELFF. The CDR3, as DNA: TGTGCCAGCAGTTACTCGATCGGCAGGGGCCGGAACACCGGGGAGCTGTTTTTT.